The rows below give T cell receptor beta chains drawn from one sample of a study of T-cell memory formation after mild COVID-19. A single record per CDR3 protein comes from TCRdb applying MiXCR to the 5' RACE reads. The sample consists of around 250,000 distinct CDR3 sequences, around 15% of them appearing once. The sequencing sample was made of PBMCs or a T cell subset sorted from them (not recorded which). The receptor set was obtained from a man aged 18 to 30 who had mild COVID-19 (a few samples of this study predate the infection). Cell type and time point are not known. The CDR3 runs from the conserved cysteine through the conserved F or W. D genes are given only for firm matches. Expanded clones get a size class; other rows say once, few or many, or leave the size out.

- | - | TRBJ2-3 | TRBV2 | CASSPGVGYTQYF | TGTGCCAGCAGCCCAGGGGTTGGCTATACGCAGTATTTT
TRBD1 | - | TRBJ2-2 | TRBV20-1 | CSARTGANTGELFF | TGCAGTGCTAGAACAGGGGCGAACACCGGGGAGCTGTTTTTT
TRBD1 | many | TRBJ2-2 | TRBV4-2 | CASSSRGQGHTGELFF | TGTGCCAGCAGCTCCCGAGGACAGGGCCACACCGGGGAGCTGTTTTTT
TRBD2 | - | TRBJ2-3 | TRBV3-1 | CASVGAGALDTQYF | TGTGCCAGCGTGGGAGCGGGGGCCCTCGATACGCAGTATTTT
- | few | TRBJ2-7 | TRBV18 | CASSRSHEQYF | TGTGCCAGCTCCCGGAGCCACGAGCAGTACTTC
- | few | TRBJ2-1 | TRBV7-9 | CASSPPAGPSYNEQFF | TGTGCCAGCAGCCCCCCGGCGGGGCCATCCTACAATGAGCAGTTCTTC
- | - | TRBJ2-3 | TRBV24-1 | CATSGIPQGTSTDTQYF | TGTGCCACCAGTGGCATCCCACAGGGGACTAGCACAGATACGCAGTATTTT
- | - | TRBJ2-3 | TRBV7-2 | CASSSTGKDTQYF | TGTGCCAGCAGCTCAACAGGGAAAGATACGCAGTATTTT
- | many | TRBJ2-5 | TRBV6-5 | CASSYSGRGETQYF | TGTGCCAGCAGTTACTCGGGCAGGGGAGAGACCCAGTACTTC
- | - | TRBJ1-6 | TRBV25-1 | CASSAGTSITLHF | TGTGCCAGCAGTGCCGGGACCTCCATCACCCTCCACTTT
TRBD1 | few | TRBJ2-1 | TRBV14 | CASSQRQGSIYNEQFF | TGTGCCAGCAGCCAGAGACAGGGTTCAATCTACAATGAGCAGTTCTTC
TRBD1 | few | TRBJ1-1 | TRBV12-3/TRBV12-4 | CASGTVTGGWNTEAFF | TGTGCCAGCGGGACTGTCACAGGGGGCTGGAACACTGAAGCTTTCTTT
- | few | TRBJ1-2 | TRBV5-1 | CASRDAGERGYGYTF | TGCGCCAGCAGGGACGCGGGGGAGAGAGGCTATGGCTACACCTTC
- | - | TRBJ2-2 | TRBV7-8 | CASRQVGPGLGGELFF | TGTGCCAGCAGACAGGTCGGGCCTGGCCTAGGCGGGGAGCTGTTTTTT
- | - | TRBJ2-5 | TRBV29-1 | CSVTPRPATQYF | TGCAGCGTTACACCCCGACCGGCGACCCAGTACTTC
TRBD2 | - | TRBJ2-1 | TRBV9 | CASSENSGHEQFF | TGTGCCAGCAGCGAAAATAGCGGGCACGAGCAGTTCTTC
TRBD2 | many | TRBJ2-4 | TRBV7-8 | CASSSRTSGGPGAKNIQYF | TGTGCCAGCAGCTCACGGACTAGCGGGGGCCCAGGGGCCAAAAACATTCAGTACTTC
- | few | TRBJ1-1 | TRBV5-1 | CASSFKQPTITEAFF | TGCGCCAGCAGCTTCAAACAGCCTACGATCACTGAAGCTTTCTTT
- | - | TRBJ1-1 | TRBV5-6 | CASSFTTGGAFF | TGTGCCAGCAGCTTTACAACAGGAGGGGCTTTCTTT
- | - | TRBJ1-5 | TRBV7-6 | CASSLEAGKRVQPQHF | TGTGCCAGCAGCTTAGAGGCAGGGAAGAGGGTCCAGCCCCAGCATTTT
TRBD1 | few | TRBJ2-5 | TRBV27 | CASSSASTGRETQYF | TGTGCCAGCAGTTCTGCTTCGACAGGGCGGGAGACCCAGTACTTC
- | few | TRBJ2-1 | TRBV5-1 | CASSLVHGDPQREQFF | TGCGCCAGCAGCTTGGTCCATGGGGATCCACAACGAGAGCAGTTCTTC
- | - | TRBJ2-6 | TRBV7-2 | CASSRQASGANVLTF | TGTGCCAGCAGCCGACAGGCCTCTGGGGCCAACGTCCTGACTTTC
TRBD1 | once | TRBJ2-3 | TRBV4-1 | CASSHGQGADTQYF | TGCGCCAGCAGCCACGGACAGGGGGCAGATACGCAGTATTTT